These T cell receptor beta chains were read from a single sample in a study of blood T cell repertoires in COVID-19. The method was immunoSEQ multiplex PCR; TCRdb's version includes in-frame clones alone and lacks a portion of them. Of some 190,000 clones in the sample, 80% were seen once. Specimen: PBMCs or T cells enriched from blood (not recorded which). The receptors were sampled from a man in his sixties who had been exposed to COVID-19. Both conserved end residues are part of each CDR3. Each record gives: clone size, D gene, V gene, J gene, CDR3 protein, CDR3 DNA. D genes are given only for firm matches. The size of a clone is reported for some rows only, either as once, few or many, or as a class for expanded clones.

-	TRBD1	TRBV7-2	TRBJ2-5	CASSLQDRGGTETQYF	TGTGCCAGCAGCCTCCAGGACAGGGGGGGGACAGAGACCCAGTACTTC
-	-	TRBV7-2	TRBJ1-5	CASSPTTGQINQPQHF	TGTGCCAGCAGCCCGACAACCGGACAGATTAATCAGCCCCAGCATTTT
once	-	TRBV1	TRBJ2-3	CTSSQVCEWCGRLLTDTQYF	TGCACCAGCAGCCAAGTGTGCGAATGGTGCGGGAGGCTCCTCACAGATACGCAGTATTTT
-	TRBD2	TRBV9	TRBJ2-1	CASSPQPLHLAGDNEQFF	TGTGCCAGCAGCCCCCAACCCCTCCACCTAGCGGGAGACAATGAGCAGTTCTTC
-	-	TRBV29-1	TRBJ1-1	CSVISANEAFF	TGCAGCGTTATTAGCGCCAATGAAGCTTTCTTT
-	-	TRBV11-2	TRBJ2-1	CASSPLGRPSYNEQFF	TGTGCCAGCAGCCCTCTAGGGAGGCCCTCCTACAATGAGCAGTTCTTC
many	-	TRBV11-3	TRBJ1-3	CASSLGGVSGNTIYF	TGTGCCAGCAGCTTGGGTGGAGTCTCTGGAAACACCATATATTTT
-	TRBD2	TRBV4-3	TRBJ2-1	CASSPWGGRGDNEQFF	TGCGCCAGCAGCCCTTGGGGCGGGAGAGGAGACAATGAGCAGTTCTTC
-	-	TRBV3-1/TRBV3-2	TRBJ2-1	CASSHPFEGIEQFF	TGTGCCAGCAGCCACCCGTTTGAGGGCATTGAGCAGTTCTTC
-	-	TRBV9	TRBJ2-7	CASSVAGGYGDEQYF	TGTGCCAGCAGCGTAGCTGGGGGGTATGGGGACGAGCAGTACTTC
-	-	TRBV11-2	TRBJ2-7	CASSRTDLNSYEQYF	TGTGCCAGCAGCCGGACAGACCTTAATTCCTACGAGCAGTACTTC
-	TRBD1	TRBV18	TRBJ2-5	CASSLTMDRGQETQYF	TGTGCCAGCTCACTAACTATGGACAGGGGACAAGAGACCCAGTACTTC
-	TRBD1	TRBV19	TRBJ1-2	CASSRTGGKYGYTF	TGTGCCAGTTCGAGGACAGGGGGAAAGTATGGCTACACCTTC
-	-	TRBV6-2/TRBV6-3	TRBJ1-6	CASSYQDNSPLHF	TGTGCCAGCAGTTATCAGGATAATTCACCCCTCCACTTT
few	TRBD1	TRBV24-1	TRBJ2-2	CATSDTGVTNTGELFF	TGTGCCACCAGTGACACAGGGGTTACGAACACCGGGGAGCTGTTTTTT
-	TRBD1	TRBV11-3	TRBJ2-7	CASSSLGGSLSSEQYF	TGTGCCAGCAGCTCCTTAGGGGGCTCCCTAAGTAGCGAGCAGTACTTC
once	TRBD1	TRBV28	TRBJ1-5	CASSLDRVIMSQHF	TGTGCCAGCAGTCTAGACAGGGTAATCATGTCCCAGCATTTT
once	TRBD2	TRBV3-1/TRBV3-2	TRBJ2-3	CASSQDPSGRADTQYF	TGTGCCAGCAGCCAAGATCCCAGCGGGAGAGCAGATACGCAGTATTTT
-	TRBD2	TRBV6-1	TRBJ2-1	CASSASSGSPYNEQFF	TGTGCCAGCAGTGCATCTAGCGGGAGCCCTTACAATGAGCAGTTCTTC
-	-	TRBV7-9	TRBJ2-3	CASSLVRAGGTDTQYF	TGTGCCAGCAGCTTAGTTCGGGCGGGCGGCACAGATACGCAGTATTTT
-	-	TRBV19	TRBJ1-3	CASSKDRPSGNTIYF	TGTGCCAGTAGCAAGGACAGACCCTCTGGAAACACCATATATTTT
-	-	TRBV4-1	TRBJ2-5	CASSQERSGTQYF	TGCGCCAGCAGCCAAGAGAGGTCGGGGACCCAGTACTTC
few	TRBD2	TRBV10-3	TRBJ2-3	CATWEGRTDTQYF	TGTGCCACCTGGGAGGGGCGCACAGATACGCAGTATTTT
-	-	TRBV6-5	TRBJ2-1	CASSYSRTAYNEQFF	TGTGCCAGCAGTTACTCGAGGACAGCCTACAATGAGCAGTTCTTC
-	TRBD1	TRBV19	TRBJ2-6	CASSPGQGGSGANVLTF	TGTGCCAGTAGTCCGGGACAGGGAGGGTCTGGGGCCAACGTCCTGACTTTC
few	TRBD2	TRBV4-1	TRBJ2-5	CASSQLRETSGRETQYF	TGCGCCAGCAGCCAATTACGGGAAACTAGCGGGAGAGAGACCCAGTACTTC
-	-	TRBV2	TRBJ1-3	CASSTYGNTIYF	TGTGCCAGCAGTACTTACGGAAACACCATATATTTT
-	-	TRBV29-1	TRBJ1-2	CSALEPGLRRGYTF	TGCAGCGCACTGGAACCGGGACTAAGGAGGGGCTACACCTTC
-	TRBD1	TRBV19	TRBJ1-1	CASSIASGGYTEAFF	TGTGCCAGTAGTATAGCCTCAGGGGGCTATACTGAAGCTTTCTTT
few	TRBD1	TRBV10-3	TRBJ1-5	CATRTDRGFQPQHF	TGTGCCACCCGGACGGACAGGGGTTTTCAGCCCCAGCATTTT
-	TRBD1	TRBV27	TRBJ2-5	CASSLGLWDSQETQYF	TGTGCCAGCAGTTTAGGTTTATGGGACAGCCAAGAGACCCAGTACTTC
few	TRBD1	TRBV20-1	TRBJ1-2	CSAGTDYGYTF	TGCAGTGCCGGGACAGACTATGGCTACACCTTC
few	-	TRBV10-3	TRBJ2-7	CAIRHIDAGYEQYF	TGTGCCATCCGACATATCGACGCTGGGTACGAGCAGTACTTC
-	TRBD2	TRBV7-3	TRBJ2-1	CASSLIPGLAGSNEQFF	TGTGCCAGCAGCTTAATCCCCGGACTAGCGGGAAGTAATGAGCAGTTCTTC
-	TRBD2	TRBV7-8	TRBJ2-2	CASRERRETGELFF	TGTGCCAGCAGGGAGAGGCGGGAGACCGGGGAGCTGTTTTTT
-	TRBD2	TRBV29-1	TRBJ2-1	CSEAVAGGPNEQFF	TGCAGCGAGGCGGTCGCGGGAGGGCCCAATGAGCAGTTCTTC
-	TRBD1	TRBV7-6	TRBJ2-3	CASSLYRGGTDTQYF	TGTGCCAGCAGCTTATACAGGGGGGGCACAGATACGCAGTATTTT
-	-	TRBV21-1	TRBJ2-2	CASSKEGTDANTGELFF	TGTGCCAGCAGCAAAGAAGGGACAGACGCGAACACCGGGGAGCTGTTTTTT
once	TRBD2	TRBV14	TRBJ2-1	CASSQDLGRAGRYYNEQFF	TGTGCCAGCAGCCAAGATTTGGGGCGAGCGGGACGATACTACAATGAGCAGTTCTTC
-	TRBD1	TRBV24-1	TRBJ1-5	CATSDPTGWPQHF	TGTGCCACCAGTGACCCGACAGGGTGGCCCCAGCATTTT
-	-	TRBV10-3	TRBJ2-1	CAISALALNNEQFF	TGTGCCATCAGTGCTCTAGCCTTAAACAATGAGCAGTTCTTC
-	-	TRBV10-1	TRBJ1-1	CASSVEMNTEAFF	TGCGCCAGCAGTGTAGAGATGAACACTGAAGCTTTCTTT
-	TRBD2	TRBV15	TRBJ2-1	CATSRMLSGSRNEQFF	TGTGCCACCAGCCGAATGTTAAGCGGGAGTAGGAATGAGCAGTTCTTC